This T cell receptor (beta chain) was profiled in a study of graft-versus-host responses after intestinal transplantation. Study overall: All recipients got anti-thymocyte globulin induction, then tacrolimus and steroids for approximately 3 years.

Measured with immunoSEQ multiplex PCR; TCRdb has only the in-frame clones, and not every one. Of around 10,000 clones in the sample, about 91% are singletons; the top ten hold roughly 5%. The CDR3 totals 14 residues. The V segment lost 4 bases and the J segment 4 bases; nucleotides outside the gene matches: 8. Germline V gene sequence: CDR1 SGHRS, CDR2 YFSETQ. The rearrangement links TRBV5-1 to TRBJ2-7; TRBD2 aligns across 7 bases. The sample in question was PBMCs, obtained around 74 days after transplant. The TCR comes from a human patient who received an intestinal transplant, so some T cells may come from the graft donor. This chain's CDR3 is CASSVAGDRYEQYF. DNA of the CDR3: TGCGCCAGCAGCGTGGCGGGAGATAGGTACGAGCAGTACTTC.